The text below deals with one T cell receptor beta chain. No antigen is known for it. Trimming took 7 bases from V and 3 from J; bases not matched to a gene: 10. This CDR3 is 15 amino acids long. Unique molecular identifiers were incorporated during preparation of the TCRbeta library. TCRdb fed the PCR reads into MiXCR, producing one record per CDR3 protein. This table has 780,000 or so distinct CDR3 sequences, roughly 15% appearing once. The sample is drawn from a study of T-cell reconstitution after alpha-beta-depleted transplantation in children. Findings of the study overall: Newly made T cells mostly supplied T-cell counts and diversity one year after transplant. Elevated TCRbeta diversity at day 60 was traced, in some patients, to surviving recipient T cells and thymic progenitors.

The sequence was collected from a male patient aged 5 to 17 who had a stem cell transplant for acute lymphoblastic leukemia, so the T cells may come from the graft donor. The chain employs TRBV12-3 or TRBV12-4 and TRBJ2-7; 9 positions agree with TRBD1. The sample consisted of PBMCs, mostly from graft donor cells, taken 360 days after TCRalphabeta/CD19-depleted stem cell transplant. This CDR3 reads CASTMGTGKYYEQYF. The DNA for the CDR3 is TGTGCCAGCACTATGGGGACAGGGAAGTACTACGAGCAGTACTTC.